This T cell receptor (beta chain) was sequenced for a study of OX40 agonist ivuxolimab in advanced cancers. About the full investigation: Ivuxolimab was an agonistic, fully human IgG2 monoclonal antibody directed against OX40 (CD134), a costimulatory receptor. Of the 50 to 55 dose-escalation patients, hepatocellular carcinoma was present in roughly 19, melanoma in roughly 15, renal cell carcinoma in 9 and head and neck cancer in 9. Intravenous ivuxolimab was administered to patients every 2 weeks at six dose levels: 0.01, 0.1, 0.3, 1.5, 3 and 10 mg/kg. Prior anti-PD-1, anti-PD-L1 or anti-CTLA-4 therapy was permitted, and checkpoint inhibitors had been received by around 39% of dose-escalation patients. Peripheral TCRbeta sequencing was intended to test whether TCR sequence diversity was altered and clonal T-cell expansion was caused by ivuxolimab. Partial responses occurred in three dose-escalation patients: two with cutaneous melanoma and one with hepatocellular carcinoma. The monotherapy dose-escalation portion (N ≈ 50 patients) of the phase I ivuxolimab trial is reported in the paper. The dose-escalation cohort was 82.7% male with a mean age of around 64 years, ranging from about 23 to 85.

Patients with a history of autoimmune disease or receiving systemic immunosuppression were excluded from the trial. Peripheral blood for TCR sequencing was collected from all dose cohorts at baseline, on cycle 4 day 1, and on cycle 7 day 1. The samples were drawn from a first-in-human, open-label, multicenter phase I dose-escalation trial of ivuxolimab. The trial enrolled adults with locally advanced or metastatic head and neck squamous cell, hepatocellular, melanoma or renal cell carcinoma. Before TCR sequencing, CD4+ T cells and CD8+ T cells were sorted from peripheral blood as separate populations. For this clone: Which antigen it targets is not known. Base qualities are missing; no much larger clone stands one base away.

Genomic DNA was extracted from sorted cells for sequencing of the TCRbeta CDR3 region. The immunoSEQ Assay was used to sequence the TCRbeta CDR3 regions. Drawn from immuneACCESS, this table holds only the in-frame rearrangements with V and J called that TCRdb kept. Clones are partly lost; checked studies trace under half to an unresolved V gene and leave the rest unexplained. Here the sample has roughly 62,000 clones; 84% occur a single time. The ten most abundant clones make up 2% to 2.5% of the sample. The CDR3 contains 15 residues, cysteine and phenylalanine counted. CDR3 DNA is the only sequence kept; it has 45 bases, read in frame from the first base. At the junction V is shortened by 1 base and J by 3 bases; bases outside the gene matches: 4. CDR1 and CDR2, looked up from the germline V gene, are SGHTA and FQGNSA. Findings and caveats that apply to the study as a whole: At doses from 0.1 to 3.0 mg/kg, clonal expansion was seen in both CD4+ and CD8+ blood T cells between baseline and week 6. In the 0.1-3.0 mg/kg groups, partial responders had among the lowest normalized peripheral clonal expansion, particularly in CD8+ T cells. The antigen specificity of the peripheral T cells that underwent clonal expansion was not determined. On average, CD8+ T cells showed more expanded clones than CD4+ T cells after ivuxolimab. Low levels of normalized T-cell clonal expansion were also seen in some patients who did not respond.

The receptor comes from an adult with an advanced solid tumor such as melanoma, head and neck, liver or kidney cancer. Recombination connected TRBV7-2 to TRBJ2-7; the junction holds 9 bases that match TRBD2. This specimen consisted of CD4+ or CD8+ T cells sorted from blood, obtained in a trial of the OX40 agonist ivuxolimab. The CDR3 loop reads CASSLESGGHYEQYF. The DNA reads TGTGCCAGCAGCTTAGAAAGCGGGGGGCACTACGAGCAGTACTTC.